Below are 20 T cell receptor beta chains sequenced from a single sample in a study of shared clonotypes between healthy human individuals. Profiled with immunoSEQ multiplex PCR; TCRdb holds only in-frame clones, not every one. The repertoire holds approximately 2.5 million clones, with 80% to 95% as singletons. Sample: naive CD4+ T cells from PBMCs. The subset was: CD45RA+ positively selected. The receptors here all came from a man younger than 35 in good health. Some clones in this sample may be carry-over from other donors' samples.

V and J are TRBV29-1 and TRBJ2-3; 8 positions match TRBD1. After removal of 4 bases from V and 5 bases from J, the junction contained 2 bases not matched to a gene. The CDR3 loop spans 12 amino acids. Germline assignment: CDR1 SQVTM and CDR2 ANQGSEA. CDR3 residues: CSVAGGLDTQYF. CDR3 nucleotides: TGCAGCGTTGCAGGGGGCTTAGATACGCAGTATTTT.

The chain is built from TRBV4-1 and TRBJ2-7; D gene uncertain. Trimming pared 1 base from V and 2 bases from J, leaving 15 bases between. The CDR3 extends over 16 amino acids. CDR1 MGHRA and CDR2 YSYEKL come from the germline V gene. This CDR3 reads CASSQAAAGRTYEQYF. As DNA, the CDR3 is TGCGCCAGCAGCCAAGCGGCGGCTGGTCGTACCTACGAGCAGTACTTC.

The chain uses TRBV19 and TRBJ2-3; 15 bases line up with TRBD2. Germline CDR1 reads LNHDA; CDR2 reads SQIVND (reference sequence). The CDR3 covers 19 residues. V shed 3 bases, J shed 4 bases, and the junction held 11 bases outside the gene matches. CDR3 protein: CASSIPLGTSGRIADTQYF. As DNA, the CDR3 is TGTGCCAGTAGTATTCCGCTCGGGACTAGCGGGAGGATAGCAGATACGCAGTATTTT.

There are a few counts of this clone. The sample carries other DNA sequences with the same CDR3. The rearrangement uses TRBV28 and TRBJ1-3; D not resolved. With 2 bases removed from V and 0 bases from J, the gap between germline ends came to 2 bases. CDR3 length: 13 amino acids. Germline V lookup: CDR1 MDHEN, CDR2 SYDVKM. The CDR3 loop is CASSLISGNTIYF. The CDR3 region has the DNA TGTGCCAGCAGTTTAATCTCTGGAAACACCATATATTTT.

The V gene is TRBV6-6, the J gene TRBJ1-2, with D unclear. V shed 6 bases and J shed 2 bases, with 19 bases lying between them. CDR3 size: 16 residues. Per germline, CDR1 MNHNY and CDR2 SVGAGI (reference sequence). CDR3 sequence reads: CASSNAVGRENYGYTF. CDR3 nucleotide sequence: TGTGCCAGCAGCAATGCCGTCGGTCGCGAAAACTATGGCTACACCTTC.

In DNA form, the CDR3 reads TGTGCCAGCAGCTATCCGGGACAGGGTATGAACACTGAAGCTTTCTTT. Amino acid sequence: CASSYPGQGMNTEAFF. The J gene is TRBJ1-1, the V gene TRBV11-2; 9 nucleotides agree with TRBD1. Germline assignment: CDR1 SGHAT and CDR2 FQNNGV. V shed 4 bases and J 0 bases; nucleotides not matched to a gene: 6. This CDR3 has 16 amino acids.

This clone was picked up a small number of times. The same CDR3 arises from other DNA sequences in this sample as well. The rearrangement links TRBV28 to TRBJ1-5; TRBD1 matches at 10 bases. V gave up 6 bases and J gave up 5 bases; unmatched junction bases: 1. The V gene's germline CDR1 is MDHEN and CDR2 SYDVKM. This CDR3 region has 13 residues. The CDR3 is CASRGQGDQPQHF. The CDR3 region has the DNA TGTGCCAGCAGAGGACAGGGGGATCAGCCCCAGCATTTT.

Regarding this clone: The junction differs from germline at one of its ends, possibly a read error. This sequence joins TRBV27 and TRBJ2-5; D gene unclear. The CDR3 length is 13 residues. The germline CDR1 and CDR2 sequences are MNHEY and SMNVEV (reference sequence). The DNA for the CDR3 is TGTGCCAGCAGTTCGATATACCAAGAGACCCAGCACTTC. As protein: CASSSIYQETQHF.

As DNA, the CDR3 is TGCAGCGTTGTTCAGGGGACCACCGGGGAGCTGTTTTTT. Translating gives CSVVQGTTGELFF. The chain carries TRBV29-1 and TRBJ2-2; perhaps TRBD1 as D (6 bases). V lost 4 bases and J 4 bases, leaving 10 bases between the germline ends. Germline V CDR1 and CDR2: SQVTM, ANQGSEA. The CDR3 runs 13 residues.

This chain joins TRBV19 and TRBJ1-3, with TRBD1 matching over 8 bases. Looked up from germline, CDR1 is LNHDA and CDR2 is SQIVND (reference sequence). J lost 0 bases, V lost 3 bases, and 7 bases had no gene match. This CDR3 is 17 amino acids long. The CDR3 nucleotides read TGTGCCAGTAGTATGTTGGACAGGGCCCTCTCTGGAAACACCATATATTTT. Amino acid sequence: CASSMLDRALSGNTIYF.

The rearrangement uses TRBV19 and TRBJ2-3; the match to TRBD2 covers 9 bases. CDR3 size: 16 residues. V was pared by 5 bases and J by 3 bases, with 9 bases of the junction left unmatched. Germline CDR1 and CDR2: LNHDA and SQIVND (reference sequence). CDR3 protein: CASSALRTSVTDTQYF. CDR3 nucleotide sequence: TGTGCCAGTAGTGCCTTGCGGACTAGCGTGACAGATACGCAGTATTTT.

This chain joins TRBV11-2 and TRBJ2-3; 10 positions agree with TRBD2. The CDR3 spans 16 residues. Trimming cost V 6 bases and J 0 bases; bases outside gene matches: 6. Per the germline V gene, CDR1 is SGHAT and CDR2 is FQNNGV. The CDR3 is CASRSLAGVSTDTQYF. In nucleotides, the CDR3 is TGTGCCAGCAGGTCCCTAGCGGGAGTTAGCACAGATACGCAGTATTTT.

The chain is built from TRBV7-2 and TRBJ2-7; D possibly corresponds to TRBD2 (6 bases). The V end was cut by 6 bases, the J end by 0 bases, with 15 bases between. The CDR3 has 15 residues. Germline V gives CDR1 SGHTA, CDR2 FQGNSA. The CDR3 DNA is TGTGCCAGCAGTACCCGACTAGGAATCTCCTACGAGCAGTACTTC. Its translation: CASSTRLGISYEQYF.

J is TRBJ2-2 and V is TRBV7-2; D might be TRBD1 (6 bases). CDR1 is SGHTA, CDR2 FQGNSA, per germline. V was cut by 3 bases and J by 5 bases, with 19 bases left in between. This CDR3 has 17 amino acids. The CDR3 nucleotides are TGTGCCAGCAGCTTCGGGTCAAGGGGGAGAATAACCGGGGAGCTGTTTTTT. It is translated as CASSFGSRGRITGELFF.

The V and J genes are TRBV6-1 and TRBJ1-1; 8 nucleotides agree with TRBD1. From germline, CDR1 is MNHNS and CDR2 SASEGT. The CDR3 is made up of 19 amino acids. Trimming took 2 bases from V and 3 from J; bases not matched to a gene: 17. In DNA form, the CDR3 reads TGTGCCAGCAGTGAAAACATCGGCAGGGGGCTACTAATGTACACTGAAGCTTTCTTT. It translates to CASSENIGRGLLMYTEAFF.

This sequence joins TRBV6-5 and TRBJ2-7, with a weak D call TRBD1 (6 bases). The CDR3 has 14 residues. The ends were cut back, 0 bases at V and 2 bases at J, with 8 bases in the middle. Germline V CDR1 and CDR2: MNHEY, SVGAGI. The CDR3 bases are TGTGCCAGCAGTTACTCGAGACAGGCCTACGAGCAGTACTTC. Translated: CASSYSRQAYEQYF.

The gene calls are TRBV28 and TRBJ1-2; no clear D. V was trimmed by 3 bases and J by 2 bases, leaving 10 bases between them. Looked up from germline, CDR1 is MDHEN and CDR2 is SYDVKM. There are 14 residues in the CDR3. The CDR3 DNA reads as TGTGCCAGCAGTTTGGAACAGAGAAACTATGGCTACACCTTC. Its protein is CASSLEQRNYGYTF.

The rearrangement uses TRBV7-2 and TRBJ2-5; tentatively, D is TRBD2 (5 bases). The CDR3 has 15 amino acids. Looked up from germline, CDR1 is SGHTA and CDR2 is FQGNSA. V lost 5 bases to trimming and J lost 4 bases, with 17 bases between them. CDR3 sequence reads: CASSPLGRDGETQYF. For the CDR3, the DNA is TGTGCCAGCAGCCCCCTAGGGAGAGATGGAGAGACCCAGTACTTC. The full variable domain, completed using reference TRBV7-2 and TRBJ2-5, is GAGVSQSPSNKVTEKGKDVELRCDPISGHTALYWYRQSLGQGLEFLIYFQGNSAPDKSGLPSDRFSAERTGGSVSTLTIQRTQQEDSAVYLCASSPLGRDGETQYFGPGTRLLVL.

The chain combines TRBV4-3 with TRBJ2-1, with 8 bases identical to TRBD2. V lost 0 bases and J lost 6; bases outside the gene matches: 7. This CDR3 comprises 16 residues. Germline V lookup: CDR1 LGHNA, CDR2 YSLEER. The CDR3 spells CASSQDREGWVNEQFF. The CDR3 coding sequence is TGCGCCAGCAGCCAAGATCGGGAGGGATGGGTCAATGAGCAGTTCTTC.

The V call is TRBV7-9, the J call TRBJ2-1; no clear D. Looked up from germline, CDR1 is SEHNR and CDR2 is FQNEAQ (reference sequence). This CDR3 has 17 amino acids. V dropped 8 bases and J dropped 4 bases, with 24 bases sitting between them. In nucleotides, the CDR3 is TGTGCCAGCCAAACGCAATACGAAGTGGCCCAATACAATGAGCAGTTCTTC. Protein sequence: CASQTQYEVAQYNEQFF. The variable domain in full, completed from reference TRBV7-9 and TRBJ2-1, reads DTGVSQNPRHKITKRGQNVTFRCDPISEHNRLYWYRQTLGQGPEFLTYFQNEAQLEKSRLLSDRFSAERPKGSFSTLEIQRTEQGDSAMYLCASQTQYEVAQYNEQFFGPGTRLTVL.